Sequencing of this T cell receptor (beta chain) was carried out in a study of blood T cell repertoires in COVID-19. At the level of the study: Some COVID-19 samples were acute and others convalescent; all came from the United States, Italy and Spain.

Looked up from germline, CDR1 is SGHTA and CDR2 is FQGNSA. CDR3 size: 15 residues. The V gene end was trimmed by 3 bases and the J gene end by 10 bases; junction bases not matched to a gene: 9. Original methodology: Estimation of nucleated cell counts was performed using reference gene primer amplification. Sequencing was performed with immunoSEQ multiplex PCR; in TCRdb, only in-frame clones are kept and a portion is missing. The DNA was the basis for D and trimming; V, J and clone size are from that table. The table shows tens of thousands of clones, with 75% to 95% occurring only once. Sequenced material: peripheral blood. The chain recombines TRBV7-2 with TRBJ2-1; TRBD1 matches 10 bases. The clonotype comes from a man aged 40-55 years with COVID-19, enrolled during active disease. This CDR3 reads CASSFGTGVPNEQFF. The CDR3 DNA follows: TGTGCCAGCAGCTTCGGGACAGGGGTCCCTAACGAGCAGTTCTTC. The complete variable domain, with remaining parts taken from reference TRBV7-2 and TRBJ2-1, reads GAGVSQSPSNKVTEKGKDVELRCDPISGHTALYWYRQSLGQGLEFLIYFQGNSAPDKSGLPSDRFSAERTGGSVSTLTIQRTQQEDSAVYLCASSFGTGVPNEQFFGPGTRLTVL.